The present T cell receptor (beta chain) was sequenced within a study of cytomegalovirus exposure and HLA in healthy donors. The CDR3 has 12 amino acids. CDR1 and CDR2 from the germline V gene are KGHSH and LQKENI. Trimming cost V 2 bases and J 4 bases, with 6 bases left between them. 60 Vbeta and 13 Jbeta primers were used in PCR. Clones were read by immunoSEQ multiplex PCR, and TCRdb kept only the in-frame ones, dropping some. The data hold some 77,000 clones, with approximately 80% observed a single time. This clone was found once. The sample taken for sequencing was PBMCs. The rearrangement uses TRBV18 and TRBJ2-7; D is uncertain. The clonotype was recovered from a woman in her forties or fifties in good health and CMV-seropositive. The CDR3 nucleotides are TGTGCCAGCTCACCAGAGAATTACGAGCAGTACTTC. Amino acid sequence: CASSPENYEQYF.